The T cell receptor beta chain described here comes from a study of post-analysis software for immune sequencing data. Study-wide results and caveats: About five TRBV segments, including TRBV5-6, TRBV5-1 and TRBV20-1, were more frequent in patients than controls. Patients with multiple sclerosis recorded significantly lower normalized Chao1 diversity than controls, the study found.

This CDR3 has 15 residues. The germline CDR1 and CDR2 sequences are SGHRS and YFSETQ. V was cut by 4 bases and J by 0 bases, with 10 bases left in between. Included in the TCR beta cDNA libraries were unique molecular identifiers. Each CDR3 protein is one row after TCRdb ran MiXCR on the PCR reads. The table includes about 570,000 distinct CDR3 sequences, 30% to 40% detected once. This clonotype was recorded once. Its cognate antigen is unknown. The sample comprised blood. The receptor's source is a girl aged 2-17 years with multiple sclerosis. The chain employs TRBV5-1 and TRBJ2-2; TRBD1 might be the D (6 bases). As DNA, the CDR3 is TGCGCCAGCAGCCCCGGACAGCCGAACACCGGGGAGCTGTTTTTT. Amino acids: CASSPGQPNTGELFF.